Listed below are T cell receptor beta chains from one sample, sequenced in a study of CD8+ T cells in alopecia areata. Libraries were prepared by immunoSEQ multiplex PCR; TCRdb keeps only in-frame clonotypes and omits some of them. Here the sample spans about 64,000 clones, roughly 40% being singletons. The sample was NKG2D-low CD8+ T cells sorted from blood. These TCRs come from a human donor with alopecia areata. CDR3s include the opening cysteine and the closing phenylalanine or tryptophan. Fields, in order: clone size, D gene, V gene, J gene, CDR3 length, CDR3 DNA, CDR3 protein. D genes are given only for firm matches. Only some rows state a clone size, as once, few, many or a class for expanded clones.

once	-	TRBV30	TRBJ2-7	14	TGTGCCAGCATGAAACTTAGCGGCCCCTACGAGCAGTACTTC	CASMKLSGPYEQYF
-	-	TRBV6-5	TRBJ2-5	11	TGTGCCAGTTATCGGGACCAGACCCAGTACTTC	CASYRDQTQYF
-	TRBD1	TRBV27	TRBJ2-7	14	TGTGCCAGCAGTTTCGGGACAGGGTACTACGAGCAGTACTTC	CASSFGTGYYEQYF
few	-	TRBV29-1	TRBJ1-2	12	TGCAGCGTGGAGCCTAGGACAGACGGCTACACCTTC	CSVEPRTDGYTF
-	TRBD1	TRBV7-9	TRBJ1-2	16	TGTGCCAGCAGCTTAGCGTACGTTGACAGGGAGAAGGGCTACACCTTC	CASSLAYVDREKGYTF
-	-	TRBV2	TRBJ2-1	16	TGTGCCAGCAGTGAAAGCAGGGCGGGATCACTCAATGAGCAGTTCTTC	CASSESRAGSLNEQFF
-	-	TRBV6-1	TRBJ2-1	15	TGTGCCAGCAGTGGGACGGCGGACAGTTACAATGAGCAGTTCTTC	CASSGTADSYNEQFF
-	-	TRBV13	TRBJ2-5	12	TGTGCCACAAGCCGCAGCATGGAGACCCAGTACTTC	CATSRSMETQYF
-	TRBD2	TRBV19	TRBJ2-7	14	TGTGCCAGTAGTTATCGGGACTACACTAACGAGCAGTACTTC	CASSYRDYTNEQYF
once	-	TRBV7-6	TRBJ1-1	12	TGTGCCAGCAGCTCGATGAACACTGAAGCTTTCTTT	CASSSMNTEAFF
-	TRBD2	TRBV5-1	TRBJ2-5	14	TGCGCCAGCAGCCCGCCGGGACTACGCGAGACCCAGTACTTC	CASSPPGLRETQYF
many	-	TRBV19	TRBJ1-1	13	TGTGCCAGTAGTATAACGACCAACACTGAAGCTTTCTTT	CASSITTNTEAFF
-	-	TRBV4-3	TRBJ2-5	14	TGCGCCAGCAGCCACCTCGACTCGGAGGAGACCCAGTACTTC	CASSHLDSEETQYF
-	-	TRBV2	TRBJ2-1	15	TGTGCCAACGCTAATCCAGGGCAATTAGGGTGGGAGCAGTTCTTC	CANANPGQLGWEQFF
-	-	TRBV4-1	TRBJ2-4	16	TGCGCCAGCAGCCAAGATCAGGAGGGGGCTCTACGTGGTCAGTACTTC	CASSQDQEGALRGQYF
once	TRBD2	TRBV5-4	TRBJ2-3	14	TGTGCCAGCAGCTTGGCCGGGGGGGTGGATACGCAGTATTTT	CASSLAGGVDTQYF
once	TRBD2	TRBV27	TRBJ2-7	14	TGTGCCAGCAGGGGGGTAGCGGGGTCCTACGAGCAGTACTTC	CASRGVAGSYEQYF
-	TRBD2	TRBV18	TRBJ2-1	16	TGTGCCAGCTCACCACCGTCGGGGGGCTCCTACAATGAGCAGTTCTTC	CASSPPSGGSYNEQFF
few	-	TRBV28	TRBJ2-2	18	TGTGCCAGCAGTTTATTAGGTAGCCCCACGGGGGAAGCCCGGGAGCTGTTTTTT	CASSLLGSPTGEARELFF
-	-	TRBV6-5	TRBJ2-1	13	TGTGCCAGCAGAGGGACTCCACTCAATGAGCAGTTCTTC	CASRGTPLNEQFF
-	-	TRBV7-9	TRBJ1-5	15	TGTGCCAGCAGCTCCTCGACACATAGCAATCAGCCCCAGCATTTT	CASSSSTHSNQPQHF
few	-	TRBV5-6	TRBJ2-5	12	TGTGCCAGCAGCTTTTTACAGGAGACCCAGTACTTC	CASSFLQETQYF
-	-	TRBV5-6	TRBJ2-7	14	TGTGCCAGCAGCCCCCCGAATCAGGACTACGAGCAGTACTTC	CASSPPNQDYEQYF
few	-	TRBV29-1	TRBJ2-1	15	TGCAGCGCCAAACCTAGGGGAAACTCCTACAATGAGCAGTTCTTC	CSAKPRGNSYNEQFF
few	-	TRBV23-1	TRBJ2-6	18	TGCGCCAGCAGTCGGGGCGGGGGCGGAAAATCTGGGGCCAACGTCCTGACTTTC	CASSRGGGGKSGANVLTF
-	TRBD2	TRBV9	TRBJ2-2	15	TGTGCCAGCAGCGGCGGGGGGAGACGCACCGGGGAGCTGTTTTTT	CASSGGGRRTGELFF
-	-	TRBV5-1	TRBJ1-1	13	TGCGCCAGCAGCTTGGGAATGAACACTGAAGCTTTCTTT	CASSLGMNTEAFF
few	TRBD1	TRBV23-1	TRBJ2-7	14	TGCGCCAGCAGTCACGGGACAGGGCGCTACGAGCAGTACTTC	CASSHGTGRYEQYF
-	-	TRBV7-9	TRBJ2-1	13	TGTGCCAGCAGCTTAATCCCGTACAATGAGCAGTTCTTC	CASSLIPYNEQFF
few	TRBD2	TRBV16	TRBJ2-1	14	TGTGCCAGCCTGAGCGGGAGGGAGAACAATGAGCAGTTCTTC	CASLSGRENNEQFF
-	-	TRBV6-4	TRBJ1-1	14	TGTGCCAGCAGTGACTCAGGTGCTGAGGATGAAGCTTTCTTT	CASSDSGAEDEAFF
few	-	TRBV29-1	TRBJ1-5	12	TGCAGCGTTGCGCAGGGGAAACAGCCCCAGCATTTT	CSVAQGKQPQHF
once	-	TRBV27	TRBJ1-1	14	TGTGCCAGCAGTTTAGCCGGGTTTAACACTGAAGCTTTCTTT	CASSLAGFNTEAFF
-	-	TRBV7-6	TRBJ1-1	13	TGTGCCAGCAGCTTAGGTTTAGGGACAGAAGCTTTCTTT	CASSLGLGTEAFF
-	-	TRBV5-1	TRBJ2-5	15	TGCGCCAGCAGCCCGAGGGTTGGCGGGAAAGAGACCCAGTACTTC	CASSPRVGGKETQYF
few	-	TRBV28	TRBJ2-3	18	TGTGCCAGCAGTTTCCGTCCCGACCTTCCGTCTAGCACAGATACGCAGTATTTT	CASSFRPDLPSSTDTQYF
-	TRBD1	TRBV30	TRBJ1-2	14	TGTGCCTGGAGCCCCGGGACAGGGGATTATGGCTACACCTTC	CAWSPGTGDYGYTF
few	-	TRBV19	TRBJ1-1	15	TGTGCCAGTAGTATAACGGGCAGATTGAACACTGAAGCTTTCTTT	CASSITGRLNTEAFF
few	-	TRBV4-3	TRBJ1-1	14	TGCGCCAGCAGCGCCCACAGGGCGAACACTGAAGCTTTCTTT	CASSAHRANTEAFF
few	-	TRBV30	TRBJ2-5	11	TGTGCCTGGAGTGTAAGTCGAGAGCAGTACTTC	CAWSVSREQYF
-	-	TRBV27	TRBJ1-5	15	TGTGCCAGCAGTGTCGTCGGGGGCATAAATCAGCCCCAGCATTTT	CASSVVGGINQPQHF
-	-	TRBV29-1	TRBJ2-7	15	TGCAGCGTTGAAGATTGGGGGACAATCTCCTACGAGCAGTACTTC	CSVEDWGTISYEQYF
-	-	TRBV25-1	TRBJ1-2	11	TGTGCCAGCAGTGTATACTATGGCTACACCTTC	CASSVYYGYTF
-	-	TRBV9	TRBJ2-7	15	TGTGCCAGCAGCGTCGAGGAGGGGCCGCCCTACGAGCAGTACTTC	CASSVEEGPPYEQYF
few	TRBD2	TRBV5-4	TRBJ2-5	14	TGTGCCAGCAGCCTCGGACTAGACCAAGAGACCCAGTACTTC	CASSLGLDQETQYF
-	-	TRBV29-1	TRBJ1-2	13	TGCAGCGTTGAAGGCCAGGGGTATGATGGCTACACCTTC	CSVEGQGYDGYTF
few	-	TRBV11-2	TRBJ2-1	11	TGTGCCAGCAGCTCCCGATATGAGCAGTTCTTC	CASSSRYEQFF
few	TRBD2	TRBV29-1	TRBJ2-7	13	TGCAGCGTTGAATGGGGGTACGGGGGGGAGCAGTACTTC	CSVEWGYGGEQYF
few	TRBD1	TRBV28	TRBJ2-7	14	TGTGCCAGCAGTATTGGACAGGTGCTGTACGAGCAGTACTTC	CASSIGQVLYEQYF
once	-	TRBV4-1	TRBJ1-1	17	TGCGCCAGCAGCCAAGATGGGCAGGTAGGGGCGAACACTGAAGCTTTCTTT	CASSQDGQVGANTEAFF
-	-	TRBV7-9	TRBJ2-7	12	TGTGCCAGCAGCTTATCGGGGTTTGATCCGTACTTC	CASSLSGFDPYF
-	TRBD2	TRBV4-3	TRBJ2-1	19	TGCGCCAGCAGCCAAGATGGAGATAGCGGGAGTTGGACCTACAATGAGCAGTTCTTC	CASSQDGDSGSWTYNEQFF
few	-	TRBV29-1	TRBJ2-7	16	TGCAGCGTCCACAGGATAGGGCGGAAAGGAGTCTACGAGCAGTACTTC	CSVHRIGRKGVYEQYF
-	-	TRBV29-1	TRBJ1-2	12	TGCAGCGTTGAAGAACGGAACTATGGCTACACCTTC	CSVEERNYGYTF